This TCR beta chain originates from a study of T cells in Graves' hyperthyroidism and ophthalmopathy. RNA transcripts provided the source from which TCR beta CDR3 regions were amplified. TCR CDR3 underwent first-round RT-PCR with the HTBI primer set. One entry per CDR3 protein results from TCRdb running MiXCR on the multiplex PCR reads. Of 270,000 or so distinct CDR3 sequences listed, roughly 15% are singletons. The CDR3 totals 15 residues. CDR1 SQVTM and CDR2 ANQGSEA come from the germline V gene. Trimming took off 5 bases at V and 5 bases at J, with 21 bases between the two ends. The sequencing sample was made of blood. This receptor was identified in a woman aged 50 to 60 with Graves' hyperthyroidism that later progressed to Graves' ophthalmopathy. The rearrangement links TRBV29-1 to TRBJ1-2; D remains ambiguous. The CDR3 here is CSVQVEYGQSYGYTF. The DNA of the CDR3 is TGCAGCGTTCAAGTTGAGTATGGGCAGTCGTATGGCTACACCTTC.